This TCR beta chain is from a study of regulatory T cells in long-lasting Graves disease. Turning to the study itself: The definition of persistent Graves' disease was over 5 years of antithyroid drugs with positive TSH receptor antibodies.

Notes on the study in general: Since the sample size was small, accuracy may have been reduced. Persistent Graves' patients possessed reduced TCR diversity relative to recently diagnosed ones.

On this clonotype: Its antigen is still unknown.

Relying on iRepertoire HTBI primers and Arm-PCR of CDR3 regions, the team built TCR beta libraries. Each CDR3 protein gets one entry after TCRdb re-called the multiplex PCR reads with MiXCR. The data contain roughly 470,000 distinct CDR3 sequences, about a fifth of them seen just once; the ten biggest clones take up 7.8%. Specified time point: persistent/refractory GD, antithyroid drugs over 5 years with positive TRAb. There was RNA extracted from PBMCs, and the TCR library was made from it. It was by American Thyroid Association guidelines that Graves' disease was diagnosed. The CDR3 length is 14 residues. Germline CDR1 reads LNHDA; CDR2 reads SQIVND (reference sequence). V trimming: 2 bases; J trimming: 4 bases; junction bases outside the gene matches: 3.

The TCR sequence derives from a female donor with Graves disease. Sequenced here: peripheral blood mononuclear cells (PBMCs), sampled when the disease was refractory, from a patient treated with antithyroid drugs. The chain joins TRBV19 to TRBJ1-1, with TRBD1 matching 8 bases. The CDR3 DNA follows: TGTGCCAGTAGTATACGTCAGGGGGCCACTGAAGCTTTCTTT. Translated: CASSIRQGATEAFF.